The present entry profiles one T cell receptor (beta chain) with its context. Its target is not known. The data originate from a study of lymphopenia after photon versus proton radiotherapy. Findings and limits, study-wide: Authors raise, but do not show, better survival with proton therapy. Oligoclonal CD8+ Temra expansion after nadir drove photon patients' diversity drop. Photon-treated patients lost naive T cells and TCR diversity; proton-treated stayed stable. Post-nadir TCR diversity decline inversely tracked overall survival among those who died.

The germline CDR1 and CDR2 sequences are SGHDT and YYEEEE. This CDR3 is built from 14 residues. Trimming left V 2 bases short and J 5 bases short, with 10 bases between. The protocol was immunoSEQ multiplex PCR, while the TCRdb copy is restricted to in-frame clones and leaves out a portion. The sample holds approximately 170,000 clones, 75% to 90% seen once. The chain joins TRBV5-6 to TRBJ2-2; a weak D match, TRBD2 (5 bases). The sample in question was peripheral blood, obtained from a patient treated with photon-based radiotherapy. This TCR was sampled from a man aged 50-60 years with gastric cancer. The CDR3 DNA reads TGTGCCAGCAGCTTCCCCGCGGGTACCGGGGAGCTGTTTTTT. This encodes CASSFPAGTGELFF.